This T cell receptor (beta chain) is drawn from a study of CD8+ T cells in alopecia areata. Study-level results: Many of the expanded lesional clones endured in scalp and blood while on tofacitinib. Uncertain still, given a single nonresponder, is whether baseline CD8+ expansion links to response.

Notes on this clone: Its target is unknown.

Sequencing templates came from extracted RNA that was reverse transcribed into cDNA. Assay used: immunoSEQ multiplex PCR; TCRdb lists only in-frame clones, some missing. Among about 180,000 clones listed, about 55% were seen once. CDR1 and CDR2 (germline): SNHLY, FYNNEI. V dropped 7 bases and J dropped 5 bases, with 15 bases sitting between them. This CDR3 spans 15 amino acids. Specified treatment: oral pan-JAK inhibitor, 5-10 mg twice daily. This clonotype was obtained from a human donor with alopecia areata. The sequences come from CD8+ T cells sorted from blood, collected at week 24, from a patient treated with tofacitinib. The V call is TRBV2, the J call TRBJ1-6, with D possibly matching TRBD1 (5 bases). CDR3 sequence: CASKILGDDNSPLHF. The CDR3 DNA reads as TGTGCCAGCAAGATTTTAGGGGATGATAATTCACCCCTCCACTTT. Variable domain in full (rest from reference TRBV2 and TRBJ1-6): EPEVTQTPSHQVTQMGQEVILRCVPISNHLYFYWYRQILGQKVEFLVSFYNNEISEKSEIFDDQFSVERPDGSNFTLKIRSTKLEDSAMYFCASKILGDDNSPLHFGNGTRLTVT.